The next 13 T cell receptor beta chains were all read from a single sample in a study of blood T cell repertoires in COVID-19. The repertoire was sequenced with immunoSEQ multiplex PCR; TCRdb's copy has only in-frame clones and lacks some. The sample has a few hundred thousand clones, around 90% seen once. The material sequenced was peripheral blood. The origin of the receptors is a woman aged 40 to 50 with acute or convalescent COVID-19.

The DNA of the CDR3 is TGTGCCAGCAGCCGCGAATCCACCTACGAGCAGTACGTC. It encodes CASSRESTYEQYV. This chain links TRBV5-8 with TRBJ2-7; D gene uncertain. V lost 4 bases and J lost 2, with 10 bases in between. Germline V gene lookup returns CDR1 SGHTS and CDR2 YDEGEE. CDR3 size: 13 residues.

This clone was recorded only once. The chain recombines TRBV6-4 with TRBJ2-2; D gene ambiguous. The germline gives CDR1 MRHNA, CDR2 SNTAGT. Trimming cost V 7 bases and J 7 bases, with 10 bases left between them. The CDR3 extends over 12 amino acids. As DNA, the CDR3 is TGTGCCAGCACCCTCCGAGGCGGGGAGCTGTTTTTT. This codes for CASTLRGGELFF.

The DNA for the CDR3 is TGTGCCAGTAGTGTTACAGGGGGCACCGGGGAGCTGTTTTTT. Encoded protein: CASSVTGGTGELFF. The V call is TRBV19, the J call TRBJ2-2; 8 positions match TRBD1. The J segment lost 4 bases and the V segment lost 5 bases, leaving 3 bases of the junction unmatched. This CDR3 comprises 14 residues. Germline-derived CDR1 and CDR2 are LNHDA and SQIVND (reference sequence).

The chain recombines TRBV25-1 with TRBJ1-6, with D maybe TRBD1 (5 bases). CDR3 length: 15 residues. The V and J ends lost 4 bases and 10 bases respectively, with 17 bases between them. Germline V gene sequence: CDR1 MGHDK, CDR2 SYGVNS. The CDR3 region is CASSGPGHFSSPLHF. The CDR3 bases are TGTGCCAGCAGTGGTCCAGGACATTTCAGCTCACCCCTCCACTTT.

A remark on this clone: One end of the junction does not line up with germline, which may come from a read error. This sequence joins TRBV5-1 and TRBJ2-5; D may be TRBD2 (7 bases). Germline CDR1 reads SGHRS; CDR2 reads YFSETQ. CDR3 length: 16 residues. CDR3 region: CASCLAGWGGRETQYF. The CDR3 DNA is TGCGCCAGCTGCTTGGCGGGGTGGGGGGGCCGAGAGACCCAGTACTTC.

V gene TRBV6-1 combines with J gene TRBJ2-3, with 12 bases lining up with TRBD2. J lost 5 bases, V lost 2 bases, and 5 bases had no gene match. The CDR3 covers 16 residues. Per the germline V gene, CDR1 is MNHNS and CDR2 is SASEGT. This CDR3 reads CASSELAGGRGDTQYF. DNA of the CDR3: TGTGCCAGCAGTGAACTAGCGGGGGGGCGCGGAGATACGCAGTATTTT.

The genes are TRBV13 and TRBJ2-1; D not certain. V was shortened by 5 bases and J by 10 bases, with 21 bases between the two germline ends. This CDR3 has 15 residues. Germline loops: CDR1 PRHDT, CDR2 FYEKMQ (reference sequence). CDR3 sequence: CASSENRIGEREQFF. CDR3 nucleotides: TGTGCCAGCAGCGAGAACCGCATCGGAGAAAGGGAGCAGTTCTTC.

The chain carries TRBV7-9 and TRBJ2-3; D perhaps matches TRBD2 (6 bases). Trimming took 0 bases from V and 6 from J, leaving 19 bases between them. CDR1 and CDR2 (germline): SEHNR, FQNEAQ (reference sequence). CDR3 length: 17 residues. The CDR3, as DNA: TGTGCCAGCAGCTTAGCAGCAAAGACTTACGCGGGGGATACGCAGTATTTT. This encodes CASSLAAKTYAGDTQYF. The whole variable domain, remainder taken from reference TRBV7-9 and TRBJ2-3, is DTGVSQNPRHKITKRGQNVTFRCDPISEHNRLYWYRQTLGQGPEFLTYFQNEAQLEKSRLLSDRFSAERPKGSFSTLEIQRTEQGDSAMYLCASSLAAKTYAGDTQYFGPGTRLTVL.

This chain uses TRBV10-3 with TRBJ2-2, with D possibly being TRBD1 (7 bases). Germline V gives CDR1 ENHRY, CDR2 SYGVKD. V was pared by 3 bases and J by 0 bases, with 11 bases between. The CDR3 is 16 residues long. CDR3 region: CAISDQGGSNTGELFF. The CDR3 DNA sequence: TGTGCCATCAGTGACCAGGGGGGTTCGAACACCGGGGAGCTGTTTTTT.

The chain carries TRBV24-1 and TRBJ2-3; D is uncertain. Trimming removed 5 bases from V and 0 bases from J, with 8 bases in between. The CDR3 contains 14 residues. Germline CDR1 is KGHDR and CDR2 is SFDVKD. The CDR3: CATSGAASTDTQYF. The CDR3 DNA is TGTGCCACCAGTGGGGCAGCTAGCACAGATACGCAGTATTTT.

The chain is built from TRBV7-9 and TRBJ2-2, with D maybe TRBD1 (6 bases). The V and J ends lost 1 base and 4 bases respectively, with 16 bases between them. The germline V gene has CDR1 SEHNR and CDR2 FQNEAQ (reference sequence). This CDR3 spans 17 amino acids. The CDR3 DNA reads as TGTGCCAGCAGCTTAGGAGTGACAGGTTGGGGCACCGGGGAGCTGTTTTTT. This sequence encodes CASSLGVTGWGTGELFF.

V gene TRBV2 combines with J gene TRBJ1-4; 7 bases match TRBD1. J gave up 7 bases and V 7 bases, and 3 bases lay outside the gene matches. CDR1 is SNHLY and CDR2 is FYNNEI in the germline V gene. CDR3 length: 12 amino acids. DNA for the CDR3: TGTGCCAGCAAACAGGGGCGTGAAAAACTGTTTTTT. It codes for CASKQGREKLFF.

This clone was recorded only once. The chain uses TRBV4-1 and TRBJ1-4, with D possibly being TRBD1 (6 bases). The CDR3 totals 15 residues. The V gene's germline CDR1 is MGHRA and CDR2 YSYEKL. The V gene lost 1 base and the J gene lost 6 bases, with 12 bases spanning the gap. In DNA form, the CDR3 reads TGCGCCAGCAGCCAAGGGGGGCGGAGTGATGAAAAACTGTTTTTT. It translates to CASSQGGRSDEKLFF.